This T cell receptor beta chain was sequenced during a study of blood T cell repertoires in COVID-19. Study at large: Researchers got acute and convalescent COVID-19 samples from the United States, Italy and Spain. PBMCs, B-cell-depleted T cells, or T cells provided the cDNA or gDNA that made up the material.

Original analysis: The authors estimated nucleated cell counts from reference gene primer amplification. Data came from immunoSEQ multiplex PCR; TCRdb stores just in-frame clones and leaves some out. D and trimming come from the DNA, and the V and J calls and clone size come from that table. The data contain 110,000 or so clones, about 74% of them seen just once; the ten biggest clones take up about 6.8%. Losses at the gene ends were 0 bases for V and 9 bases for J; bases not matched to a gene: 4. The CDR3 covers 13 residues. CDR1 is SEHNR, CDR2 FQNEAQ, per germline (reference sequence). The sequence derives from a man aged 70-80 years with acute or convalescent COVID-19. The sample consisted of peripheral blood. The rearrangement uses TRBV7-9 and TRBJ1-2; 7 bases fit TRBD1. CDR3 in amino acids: CASSLAKTGSYTF. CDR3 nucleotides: TGTGCCAGCAGCTTAGCGAAGACAGGGAGCTACACCTTC.